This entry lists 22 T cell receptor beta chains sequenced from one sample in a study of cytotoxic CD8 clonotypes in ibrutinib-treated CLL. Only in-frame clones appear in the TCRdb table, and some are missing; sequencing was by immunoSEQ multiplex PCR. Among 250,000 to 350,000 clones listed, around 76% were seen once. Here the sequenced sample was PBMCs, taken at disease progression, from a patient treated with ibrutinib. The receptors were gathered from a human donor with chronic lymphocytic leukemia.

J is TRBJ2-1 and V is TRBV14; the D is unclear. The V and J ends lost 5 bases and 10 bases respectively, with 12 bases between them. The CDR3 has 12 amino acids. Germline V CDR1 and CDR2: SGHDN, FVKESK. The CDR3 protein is CASSLDSLEQFF. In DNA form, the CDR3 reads TGTGCCAGCAGCTTAGATTCGCTGGAGCAGTTCTTC.

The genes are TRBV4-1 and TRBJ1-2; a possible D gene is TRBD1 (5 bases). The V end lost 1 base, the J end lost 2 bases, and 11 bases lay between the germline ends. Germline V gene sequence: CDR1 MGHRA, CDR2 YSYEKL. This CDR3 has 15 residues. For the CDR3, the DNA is TGCGCCAGCAGCCAAGTACAGGCCTCGAACTATGGCTACACCTTC. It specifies CASSQVQASNYGYTF.

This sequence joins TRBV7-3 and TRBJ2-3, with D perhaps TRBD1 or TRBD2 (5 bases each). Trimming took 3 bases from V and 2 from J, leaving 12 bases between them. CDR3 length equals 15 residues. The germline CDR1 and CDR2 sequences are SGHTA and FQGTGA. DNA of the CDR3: TGTGCCAGCAGCTTGACCCGGGGCTCCACAGATACGCAGTATTTT. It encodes CASSLTRGSTDTQYF.

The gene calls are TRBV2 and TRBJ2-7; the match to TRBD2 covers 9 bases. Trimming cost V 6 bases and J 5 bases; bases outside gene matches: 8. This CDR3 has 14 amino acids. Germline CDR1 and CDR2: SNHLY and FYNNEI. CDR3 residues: CASRGSGSFNEQYF. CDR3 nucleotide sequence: TGTGCCAGCAGAGGTAGCGGGAGTTTCAACGAGCAGTACTTC. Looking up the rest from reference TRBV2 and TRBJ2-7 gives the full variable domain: EPEVTQTPSHQVTQMGQEVILRCVPISNHLYFYWYRQILGQKVEFLVSFYNNEISEKSEIFDDQFSVERPDGSNFTLKIRSTKLEDSAMYFCASRGSGSFNEQYFGPGTRLTVT.

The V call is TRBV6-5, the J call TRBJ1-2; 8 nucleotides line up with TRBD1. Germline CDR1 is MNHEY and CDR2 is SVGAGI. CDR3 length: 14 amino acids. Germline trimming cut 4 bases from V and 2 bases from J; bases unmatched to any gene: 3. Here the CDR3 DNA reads TGTGCCAGCAGTTCAGGGGGCGTGAACTATGGCTACACCTTC. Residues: CASSSGGVNYGYTF.

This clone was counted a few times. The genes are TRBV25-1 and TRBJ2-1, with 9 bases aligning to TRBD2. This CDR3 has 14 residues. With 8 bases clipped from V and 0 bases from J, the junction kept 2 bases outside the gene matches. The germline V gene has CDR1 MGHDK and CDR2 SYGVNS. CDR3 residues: CASGSGSSYNEQFF. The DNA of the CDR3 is TGTGCCAGCGGTAGCGGGAGCTCCTACAATGAGCAGTTCTTC.

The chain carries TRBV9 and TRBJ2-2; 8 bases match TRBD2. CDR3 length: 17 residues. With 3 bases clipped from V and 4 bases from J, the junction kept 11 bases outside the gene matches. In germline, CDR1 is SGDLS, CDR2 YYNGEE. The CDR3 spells CASSDGLAGFATGELFF. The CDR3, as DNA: TGTGCCAGCAGCGACGGTCTAGCGGGCTTTGCCACCGGGGAGCTGTTTTTT.

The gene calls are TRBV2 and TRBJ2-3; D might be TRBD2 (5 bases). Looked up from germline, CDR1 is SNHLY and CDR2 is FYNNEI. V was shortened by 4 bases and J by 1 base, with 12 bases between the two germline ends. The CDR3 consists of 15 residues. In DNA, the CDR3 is TGTGCCAGCAGTGTTAGAGGGCGACGCACAGATACGCAGTATTTT. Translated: CASSVRGRRTDTQYF.

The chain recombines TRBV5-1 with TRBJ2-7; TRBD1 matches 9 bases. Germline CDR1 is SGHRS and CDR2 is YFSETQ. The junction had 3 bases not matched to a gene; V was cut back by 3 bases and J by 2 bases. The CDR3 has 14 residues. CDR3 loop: CASSWTGAAYEQYF. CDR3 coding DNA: TGCGCCAGCAGCTGGACAGGGGCCGCCTACGAGCAGTACTTC.

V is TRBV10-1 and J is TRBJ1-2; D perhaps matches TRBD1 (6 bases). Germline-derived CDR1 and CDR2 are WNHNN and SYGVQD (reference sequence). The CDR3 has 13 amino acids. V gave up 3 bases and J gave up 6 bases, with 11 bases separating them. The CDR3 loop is CASSEYREDGYTF. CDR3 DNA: TGCGCCAGCAGTGAATACAGGGAGGATGGCTACACCTTC.

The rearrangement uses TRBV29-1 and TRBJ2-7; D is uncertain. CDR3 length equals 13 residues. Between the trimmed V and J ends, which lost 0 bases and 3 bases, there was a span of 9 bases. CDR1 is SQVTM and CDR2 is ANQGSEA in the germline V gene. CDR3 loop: CSVEEIQSYEQYF. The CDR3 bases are TGCAGCGTTGAAGAGATACAGAGCTACGAGCAGTACTTC.

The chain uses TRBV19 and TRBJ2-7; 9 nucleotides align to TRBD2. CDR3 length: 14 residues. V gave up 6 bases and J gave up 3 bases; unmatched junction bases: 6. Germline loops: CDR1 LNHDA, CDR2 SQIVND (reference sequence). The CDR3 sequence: CASSGGRALYEQYF. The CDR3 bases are TGTGCCAGTAGCGGCGGGAGGGCCCTCTACGAGCAGTACTTC.

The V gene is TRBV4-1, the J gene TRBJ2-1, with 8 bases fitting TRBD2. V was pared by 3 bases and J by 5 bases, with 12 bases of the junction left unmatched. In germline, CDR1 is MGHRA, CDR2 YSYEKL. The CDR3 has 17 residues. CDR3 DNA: TGCGCCAGCAGCCACCCAGCGGGAGCAATTAAACACAATGAGCAGTTCTTC. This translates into CASSHPAGAIKHNEQFF.

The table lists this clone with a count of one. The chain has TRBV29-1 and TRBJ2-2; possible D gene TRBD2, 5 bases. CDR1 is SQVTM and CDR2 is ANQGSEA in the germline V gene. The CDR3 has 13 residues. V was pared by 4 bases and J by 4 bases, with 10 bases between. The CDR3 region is CSVVLAFTGELFF. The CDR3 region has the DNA TGCAGCGTTGTGCTAGCTTTCACCGGGGAGCTGTTTTTT.

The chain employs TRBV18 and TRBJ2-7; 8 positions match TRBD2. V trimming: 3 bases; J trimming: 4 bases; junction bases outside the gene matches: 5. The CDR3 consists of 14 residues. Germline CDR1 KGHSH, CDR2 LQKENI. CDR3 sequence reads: CASSPSGSHYEQYF. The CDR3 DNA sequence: TGTGCCAGCTCACCCAGCGGGAGTCATTACGAGCAGTACTTC.

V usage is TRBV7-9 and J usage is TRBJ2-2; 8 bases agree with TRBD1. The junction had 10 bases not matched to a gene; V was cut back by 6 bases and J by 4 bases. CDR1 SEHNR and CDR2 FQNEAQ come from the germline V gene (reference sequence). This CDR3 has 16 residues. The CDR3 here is CASSSGARGRTGELFF. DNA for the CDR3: TGTGCCAGCAGTTCGGGGGCCAGGGGGCGCACCGGGGAGCTGTTTTTT.

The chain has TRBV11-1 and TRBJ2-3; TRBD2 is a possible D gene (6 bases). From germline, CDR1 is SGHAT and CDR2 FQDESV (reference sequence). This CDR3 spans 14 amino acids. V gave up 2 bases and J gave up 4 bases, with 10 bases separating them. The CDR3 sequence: CASSLRLGADTQYF. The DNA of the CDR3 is TGTGCCAGCAGCTTAAGACTAGGGGCAGATACGCAGTATTTT.

The CDR3 here is CASSITGGETEAFF. For the CDR3, the DNA is TGTGCCAGCAGTATAACAGGGGGTGAGACTGAAGCTTTCTTT. V and J are TRBV2 and TRBJ1-1; 8 nucleotides agree with TRBD1. The V gene's germline CDR1 is SNHLY and CDR2 FYNNEI. Trimming removed 5 bases from V and 5 bases from J; junction bases left unmatched: 7. This CDR3 contains 14 residues.

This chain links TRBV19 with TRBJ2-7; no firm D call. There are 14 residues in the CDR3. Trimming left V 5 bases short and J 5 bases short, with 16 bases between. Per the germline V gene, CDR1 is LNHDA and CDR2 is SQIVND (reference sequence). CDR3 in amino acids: CASSPQLKAHEQYF. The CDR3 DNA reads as TGTGCCAGTAGTCCGCAACTGAAGGCCCACGAGCAGTACTTC.

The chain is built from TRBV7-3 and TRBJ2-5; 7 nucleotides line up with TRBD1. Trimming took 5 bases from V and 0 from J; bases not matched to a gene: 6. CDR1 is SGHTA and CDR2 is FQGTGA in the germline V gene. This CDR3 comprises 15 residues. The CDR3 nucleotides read TGTGCCAGCAGCCCGACGGGACAGCACCAAGAGACCCAGTACTTC. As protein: CASSPTGQHQETQYF.

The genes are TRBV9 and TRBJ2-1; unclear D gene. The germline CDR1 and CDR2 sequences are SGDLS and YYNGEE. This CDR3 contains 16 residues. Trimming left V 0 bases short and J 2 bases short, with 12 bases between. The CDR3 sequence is CASSVEGGLAYNEQFF. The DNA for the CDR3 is TGTGCCAGCAGCGTAGAGGGCGGCCTAGCCTACAATGAGCAGTTCTTC.

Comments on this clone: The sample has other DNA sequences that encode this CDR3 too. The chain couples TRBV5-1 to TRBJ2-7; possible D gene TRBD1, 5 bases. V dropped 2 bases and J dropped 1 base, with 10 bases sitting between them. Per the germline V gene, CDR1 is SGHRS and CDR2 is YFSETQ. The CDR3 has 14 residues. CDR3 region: CASSFGSGSYEQYF. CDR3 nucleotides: TGCGCCAGCAGCTTCGGTTCAGGGTCCTACGAGCAGTACTTC.